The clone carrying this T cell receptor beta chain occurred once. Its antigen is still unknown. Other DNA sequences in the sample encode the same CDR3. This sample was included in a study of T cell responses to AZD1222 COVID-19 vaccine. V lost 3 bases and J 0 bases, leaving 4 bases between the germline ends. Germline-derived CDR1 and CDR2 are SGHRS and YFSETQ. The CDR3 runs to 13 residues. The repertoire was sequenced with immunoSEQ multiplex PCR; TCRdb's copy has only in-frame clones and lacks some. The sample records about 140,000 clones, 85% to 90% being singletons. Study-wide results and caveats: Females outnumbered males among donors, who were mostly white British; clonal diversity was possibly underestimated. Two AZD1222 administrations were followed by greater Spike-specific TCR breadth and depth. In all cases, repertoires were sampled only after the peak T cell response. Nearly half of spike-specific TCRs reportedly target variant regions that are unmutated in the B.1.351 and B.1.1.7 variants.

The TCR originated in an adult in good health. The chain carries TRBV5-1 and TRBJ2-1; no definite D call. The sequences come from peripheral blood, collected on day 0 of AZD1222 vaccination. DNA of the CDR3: TGCGCCAGCAGCTCGAGCTCCTACAATGAGCAGTTCTTC. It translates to CASSSSSYNEQFF.